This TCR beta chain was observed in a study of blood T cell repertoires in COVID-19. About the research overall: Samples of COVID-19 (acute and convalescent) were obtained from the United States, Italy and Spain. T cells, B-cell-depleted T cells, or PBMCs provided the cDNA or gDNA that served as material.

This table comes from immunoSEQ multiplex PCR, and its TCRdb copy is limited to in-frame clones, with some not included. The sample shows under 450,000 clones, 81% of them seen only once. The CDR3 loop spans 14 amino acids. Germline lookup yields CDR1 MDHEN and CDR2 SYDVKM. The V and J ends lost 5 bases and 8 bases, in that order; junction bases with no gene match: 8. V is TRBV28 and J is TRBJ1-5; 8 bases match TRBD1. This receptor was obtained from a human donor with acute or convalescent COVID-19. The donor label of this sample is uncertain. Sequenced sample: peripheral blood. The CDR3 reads CASSLGQGTEPQHF. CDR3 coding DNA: TGTGCCAGCAGTCTCGGACAGGGAACGGAGCCCCAGCATTTT.